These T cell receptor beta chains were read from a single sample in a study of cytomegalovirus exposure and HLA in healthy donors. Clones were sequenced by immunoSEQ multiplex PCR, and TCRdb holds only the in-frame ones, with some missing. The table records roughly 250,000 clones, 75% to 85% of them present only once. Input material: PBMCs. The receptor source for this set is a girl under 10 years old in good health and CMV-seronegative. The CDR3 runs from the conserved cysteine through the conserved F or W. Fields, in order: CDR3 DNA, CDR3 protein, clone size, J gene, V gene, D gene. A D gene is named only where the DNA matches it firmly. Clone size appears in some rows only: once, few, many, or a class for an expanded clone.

cdr3_nt: TGTGCCAGTAAAACTTCACCGGGACAGCCGAACACTGAAGCTTTCTTT
cdr3_aa: CASKTSPGQPNTEAFF
clone_size: -
j_call: TRBJ1-1
v_call: TRBV19
d_call: TRBD1

cdr3_nt: TGTGCCATCAGTCGGAGTGGAAGGGAGAGGATCTATGGCTACACCTTC
cdr3_aa: CAISRSGRERIYGYTF
clone_size: -
j_call: TRBJ1-2
v_call: TRBV10-3
d_call: -

cdr3_nt: TGTGCCAGCAGCCGAAACCCTCCGGGACAAGAGTTTGAAAAACTGTTTTTT
cdr3_aa: CASSRNPPGQEFEKLFF
clone_size: -
j_call: TRBJ1-4
v_call: TRBV4-2
d_call: -

cdr3_nt: TGCGCCAGCAGCCCCCGACTAGCGGGAGTCCTAGGGGATGAGCAGTTCTTC
cdr3_aa: CASSPRLAGVLGDEQFF
clone_size: -
j_call: TRBJ2-1
v_call: TRBV5-1
d_call: TRBD2

cdr3_nt: TGTGCCAGCAGCGACAGGACTCCAGGGGCTGGCTACACCTTC
cdr3_aa: CASSDRTPGAGYTF
clone_size: -
j_call: TRBJ1-2
v_call: TRBV6-5
d_call: -

cdr3_nt: TGTGCCAGTAGCGCAGTCCGGGGTTTCGTCTACAATGAGCAGTTCTTC
cdr3_aa: CASSAVRGFVYNEQFF
clone_size: -
j_call: TRBJ2-1
v_call: TRBV19
d_call: -

cdr3_nt: TGTGCCAGCGAACAGGGAAACACTGAAGCTTTCTTT
cdr3_aa: CASEQGNTEAFF
clone_size: few
j_call: TRBJ1-1
v_call: TRBV7-9
d_call: -

cdr3_nt: TGTGCCACGTCAAGGGGGTCTGAGGGCTACACCTTC
cdr3_aa: CATSRGSEGYTF
clone_size: few
j_call: TRBJ1-2
v_call: TRBV28
d_call: -

cdr3_nt: TGTGCCAGCTCACTGGGAGGTGGGAGAGAGACCCAGTACTTC
cdr3_aa: CASSLGGGRETQYF
clone_size: -
j_call: TRBJ2-5
v_call: TRBV18
d_call: -

cdr3_nt: TGTGCCAGCAGTTCCCAAGGGGGAACTAATGAAAAACTGTTTTTT
cdr3_aa: CASSSQGGTNEKLFF
clone_size: few
j_call: TRBJ1-4
v_call: TRBV6-1
d_call: -

cdr3_nt: TGTGCCAGCAGCCACCGAGGGCAGGACCCCCGGGAACTGTTTTTT
cdr3_aa: CASSHRGQDPRELFF
clone_size: -
j_call: TRBJ1-4
v_call: TRBV5-6
d_call: -

cdr3_nt: TGTGCCAGCAGCCAGGGGAGGGAGAACACCGGGGAGCTGTTTTTT
cdr3_aa: CASSQGRENTGELFF
clone_size: -
j_call: TRBJ2-2
v_call: TRBV5-6
d_call: -

cdr3_nt: TGTGCCAGCAGCTTCAGGCTAGCGGGCTACAATGAGCAGTTCTTC
cdr3_aa: CASSFRLAGYNEQFF
clone_size: -
j_call: TRBJ2-1
v_call: TRBV5-6
d_call: TRBD2

cdr3_nt: TGTGCCAGCACCCCCGGACTAGCGGCACTCTACGAGCAGTACTTC
cdr3_aa: CASTPGLAALYEQYF
clone_size: -
j_call: TRBJ2-7
v_call: TRBV5-6
d_call: TRBD2

cdr3_nt: TGTGCCAGCCATAACAGCATGGGACAGGATTTCACTTATGGCTACACCTTC
cdr3_aa: CASHNSMGQDFTYGYTF
clone_size: -
j_call: TRBJ1-2
v_call: TRBV2
d_call: TRBD1

cdr3_nt: TGTGCCTGGAGCTTTACCGGGACAGGCCTTTACGAGCAGTACTTC
cdr3_aa: CAWSFTGTGLYEQYF
clone_size: -
j_call: TRBJ2-7
v_call: TRBV30
d_call: TRBD1

cdr3_nt: TGTGCCTGGGCAGGGTCTGGCCCTAGCTACACCTTC
cdr3_aa: CAWAGSGPSYTF
clone_size: -
j_call: TRBJ1-2
v_call: TRBV30
d_call: -

cdr3_nt: TGTGCCAGCAGCTTAGGGACAGTGCAAGAGACCCAGTACTTC
cdr3_aa: CASSLGTVQETQYF
clone_size: -
j_call: TRBJ2-5
v_call: TRBV7-8
d_call: -

cdr3_nt: TGCAGTGCCCCCCTCGGTACGCAGTATTTT
cdr3_aa: CSAPLGTQYF
clone_size: -
j_call: TRBJ2-3
v_call: TRBV20-1
d_call: -

cdr3_nt: TGCGCCAGCAGCTTTGCGGGACAGGGAGTCTCTGGGGCCAACGTCCTGACTTTC
cdr3_aa: CASSFAGQGVSGANVLTF
clone_size: -
j_call: TRBJ2-6
v_call: TRBV5-1
d_call: TRBD1

cdr3_nt: TGTGCCATCAGTGGCCAGGGGTCGGCTAATGAAAAACTGTTTTTT
cdr3_aa: CAISGQGSANEKLFF
clone_size: -
j_call: TRBJ1-4
v_call: TRBV10-3
d_call: -

cdr3_nt: TGCGCCAGCCGTCTCGACAGGGTGAACACTGAAGCTTTCTTT
cdr3_aa: CASRLDRVNTEAFF
clone_size: -
j_call: TRBJ1-1
v_call: TRBV5-1
d_call: TRBD1

cdr3_nt: TGTGCCAGCAGTTACCCCCCCAAAGCTCACAATGAGCAGTTCTTC
cdr3_aa: CASSYPPKAHNEQFF
clone_size: -
j_call: TRBJ2-1
v_call: TRBV6-5
d_call: -

cdr3_nt: TGTGCCAGCTCACCTTGGAGCGACGGCGCTAATGAAAAACTGTTTTTT
cdr3_aa: CASSPWSDGANEKLFF
clone_size: -
j_call: TRBJ1-4
v_call: TRBV18
d_call: -